This T cell receptor (beta chain) appears in the sequencing data of a study of shared clonotypes between healthy human individuals. Study results and limitations: The study generally estimated greater richness for naive than memory subsets. Only a few donors were included, so the genetic and exposure-history diversity represented was limited. Generation of non-shared clonotypes was less probable than generation of clonotypes shared by all four donors.

To note about this clone: Its antigen is unidentified.

CDR1 and CDR2 (germline): SGDLS, YYNGEE. This CDR3 has 12 residues. V was trimmed by 4 bases and J by 7 bases, leaving 8 bases between them. Data came from immunoSEQ multiplex PCR; TCRdb stores just in-frame clones and leaves some out. The repertoire holds under 1,100,000 clones, around 76% seen once, with roughly 1.4% in the top ten. The rearrangement links TRBV9 to TRBJ2-2, with D uncertain. Sequenced sample: memory CD4+ T cells sorted from blood. The subset: CD45RA-negative fraction. The TCR sequence derives from a man younger than 35 in good health. The CDR3 region has the DNA TGTGCCAGCAGCCCTCATATCGGGGAGCTGTTTTTT. This translates into CASSPHIGELFF.